The 10 T cell receptor beta chains given below trace back to one sample, sequenced in a study of identical twins. TCRdb reanalysed the 5' RACE reads using MiXCR and keeps one entry per CDR3 protein. The sample lists 1.5 million to 2 million distinct CDR3 sequences; around 29% were seen once. Sequencing input: cord blood. Receptors originate from a newborn girl in good health.

This clonotype was observed a handful of times. This rearrangement joins TRBV2 to TRBJ2-1, with D tentatively TRBD1 or TRBD2 (5 bases each). Germline CDR1 and CDR2: SNHLY and FYNNEI. The CDR3 has 14 amino acids. Trimming removed 8 bases at V and 9 bases at J, with 20 bases between. The CDR3 bases are TGTGCCAGCTCCGGGGACCTCCTTATGGGTGAGCAGTTCTTC. This sequence encodes CASSGDLLMGEQFF.

The sample holds many counts of this clonotype. The V call is TRBV12-3 or TRBV12-4, the J call TRBJ2-5; a possible D gene is TRBD2 (6 bases). The last part of the DNA fits TRBJ2-3 better; the J call may be wrong. This CDR3 is 12 amino acids long. CDR3 region: CASSFGGGTQYF. The CDR3 DNA reads TGTGCCAGCAGTTTCGGGGGTGGTACGCAGTATTTT.

This clonotype was seen only once. This chain uses TRBV24-1 with TRBJ2-1; 9 bases map to TRBD2. The length of the CDR3 is 17 residues. Per germline, CDR1 KGHDR and CDR2 SFDVKD. V was clipped by 7 bases and J by 2 bases; unmatched bases: 11. Here the CDR3 DNA reads TGTGCCACCAGCGGAGGAAGGCTAGCGGGACCCTACAATGAGCAGTTCTTC. Its protein product is CATSGGRLAGPYNEQFF.

This clonotype was seen more than once but under ten times. This rearrangement joins TRBV29-1 to TRBJ1-5; a possible D gene is TRBD1 (6 bases). V lost 4 bases and J lost 3, with 10 bases in between. The CDR3 is 13 amino acids. CDR1 SQVTM and CDR2 ANQGSEA come from the germline V gene. The CDR3 sequence is CSVGRGANQPQHF. The CDR3 bases are TGCAGCGTTGGGAGGGGGGCCAATCAGCCCCAGCATTTT.

This clonotype has just a few counts. The chain carries TRBV5-1 and TRBJ2-4; 15 bases are shared with TRBD2. CDR3 length: 15 amino acids. V dropped 3 bases and J dropped 6; count of bases not matched to a gene: 1. CDR1 is SGHRS and CDR2 is YFSETQ in the germline V gene. The CDR3 bases are TGCGCCAGCAGCTGGACTAGCGGGGGGGCAAACATTCAGTACTTC. Its protein is CASSWTSGGANIQYF.

J is TRBJ1-2 and V is TRBV5-5; D unresolved. CDR3 length equals 12 residues. In germline, CDR1 is SGHKS, CDR2 YYEKEE (reference sequence). Trimming took 1 base from V and 6 from J, leaving 7 bases between them. The CDR3, as DNA: TGTGCCAGCAGCTTGCGTCACAATGGCTACACCTTC. This encodes CASSLRHNGYTF. Full variable domain (missing parts from reference TRBV5-5 and TRBJ1-2): DAGVTQSPTHLIKTRGQQVTLRCSPISGHKSVSWYQQVLGQGPQFIFQYYEKEERGRGNFPDRFSARQFPNYSSELNVNALLLGDSALYLCASSLRHNGYTFGSGTRLTVV.

This chain uses TRBV10-1 with TRBJ2-3; D might be TRBD2 (5 bases). The ends were cut back, 8 bases at V and 5 bases at J, with 14 bases in the middle. Germline-derived CDR1 and CDR2 are WNHNN and SYGVQD (reference sequence). The CDR3 runs 13 residues. In DNA form, the CDR3 reads TGCGCCAGCGTACGACACGGAGGAGATACGCAGTATTTT. It translates to CASVRHGGDTQYF.

This clonotype was observed a few times. The V and J genes are TRBV6-6 and TRBJ2-1; D might be TRBD1 (5 bases). Trimming stripped 5 bases from V and 7 bases from J, with 18 bases between. This CDR3 contains 15 residues. The germline CDR1 and CDR2 sequences are MNHNY and SVGAGI (reference sequence). The CDR3, as DNA: TGTGCCAGCAGTCCCCGGGCCCAAAACAGGAATGAGCAGTTCTTC. It is translated as CASSPRAQNRNEQFF.

This clonotype has a handful of counts. The V gene is TRBV5-1, the J gene TRBJ1-4, with 7 bases fitting TRBD1. The junction had 11 bases not matched to a gene; V was cut back by 7 bases and J by 2 bases. The CDR3 has 16 amino acids. Per the germline V gene, CDR1 is SGHRS and CDR2 is YFSETQ. DNA for the CDR3: TGCGCCAGCCGACACAGGGGCGATGCGACTAATGAAAAACTGTTTTTT. Residues: CASRHRGDATNEKLFF.

The chain recombines TRBV5-1 with TRBJ1-2; 7 nucleotides line up with TRBD1. CDR3 length: 15 residues. V gave up 4 bases and J gave up 4 bases; unmatched junction bases: 10. The germline V gene encodes CDR1 SGHRS and CDR2 YFSETQ. CDR3 in amino acids: CASSLRTGTTYGYTF. Written as DNA, the CDR3 is TGCGCCAGCAGCCTACGGACAGGAACCACCTATGGCTACACCTTC. The full variable domain, its missing parts supplied by reference TRBV5-1 and TRBJ1-2, is KAGVTQTPRYLIKTRGQQVTLSCSPISGHRSVSWYQQTPGQGLQFLFEYFSETQRNKGNFPGRFSGRQFSNSRSEMNVSTLELGDSALYLCASSLRTGTTYGYTFGSGTRLTVV.